The 24 T cell receptor beta chains reported below all come from one sample, sequenced in a study of blood T cell repertoires in COVID-19. TCRdb keeps only in-frame clones here, not all; method: immunoSEQ multiplex PCR. Of 300,000 to 350,000 clones in the sample, about four fifths were seen once. Sequenced sample: peripheral blood. Receptors originate from a man younger than 40 with active or convalescent COVID-19.

This clone came up many times. The chain is built from TRBV5-3 and TRBJ1-2; TRBD1 is a possible D gene (6 bases). TRBV5-3 is placed among ORFs of uncertain function. The CDR3 extends over 12 amino acids. V was pared by 6 bases and J by 8 bases, with 14 bases between. CDR3 DNA: TGTGCCAGAACAGGCAGGGGTCAAGGCTACACCTTC. Translating it yields CARTGRGQGYTF.

The chain uses TRBV19 and TRBJ1-2; D remains ambiguous. Germline CDR1 is LNHDA and CDR2 is SQIVND (reference sequence). The CDR3 is made up of 13 amino acids. Trimming took off 11 bases at V and 0 bases at J, with 13 bases between the two ends. As DNA, the CDR3 is TGTGCCGGTTCAGGTTTTTCTAACTATGGCTACACCTTC. As protein: CAGSGFSNYGYTF.

This clone was seen a few times. The V call is TRBV15, the J call TRBJ2-1, with 8 bases fitting TRBD2. This CDR3 has 15 amino acids. V shed 4 bases, J shed 6 bases, and the junction held 8 bases outside the gene matches. CDR1 and CDR2 from the germline V gene are LNHNV and YYDKDF (reference sequence). CDR3 in DNA: TGTGCCACCAGCACCCACCGGGGGGGACCCAATGAGCAGTTCTTC. It specifies CATSTHRGGPNEQFF.

V is TRBV4-2 and J is TRBJ2-3; maybe TRBD2 (5 bases). Germline CDR1 is LGHNA and CDR2 is YNFKEQ. The CDR3 is 15 amino acids. Trimming pared 4 bases from V and 0 bases from J, leaving 11 bases between. The CDR3 spells CASSRAEASTDTQYF. As DNA, the CDR3 is TGTGCCAGCAGCCGAGCGGAGGCTAGCACAGATACGCAGTATTTT.

The CDR3 protein is CASSLAQGDSYTEAFF. The CDR3 region has the DNA TGTGCCAGCAGCCTCGCCCAGGGGGATTCGTACACTGAAGCTTTCTTT. This chain links TRBV4-2 with TRBJ1-1; TRBD1 matches 7 bases. The CDR3 extends over 16 amino acids. Germline V gene lookup returns CDR1 LGHNA and CDR2 YNFKEQ. Germline trimming cut 4 bases from V and 3 bases from J; bases unmatched to any gene: 11.

With respect to this clone: Other DNA sequences in this sample translate to the same CDR3. This chain links TRBV29-1 with TRBJ1-2, with 9 bases that match TRBD1. The CDR3 sequence is 12 residues long. Germline V gene sequence: CDR1 SQVTM, CDR2 ANQGSEA. Germline trimming cut 4 bases from V and 6 bases from J; bases unmatched to any gene: 3. CDR3 amino acids: CSVGRDRDGYTF. CDR3 sequence (DNA): TGCAGCGTTGGCCGGGACAGGGATGGCTACACCTTC.

J is TRBJ2-5 and V is TRBV2; a possible D gene is TRBD1 (6 bases). Trimming took off 6 bases at V and 4 bases at J, with 12 bases between the two ends. CDR1 and CDR2 (germline): SNHLY, FYNNEI. This CDR3 has 13 residues. CDR3 nucleotides: TGTGCCAGCAGCTCGGGACAAGGAGAGACCCAGTACTTC. Translation gives CASSSGQGETQYF.

This chain uses TRBV5-1 with TRBJ1-1, with a weak D call TRBD1 (6 bases). The CDR3 totals 14 residues. CDR1 and CDR2 (germline): SGHRS, YFSETQ. Trimming stripped 2 bases from V and 4 bases from J, with 12 bases between. The CDR3 reads CASSLQGGSTEAFF. The CDR3, as DNA: TGCGCCAGCAGCTTACAGGGTGGAAGCACTGAAGCTTTCTTT.

This rearrangement joins TRBV1 to TRBJ2-3; the table gives TRBD1 as D, unverified against the DNA. TRBV1 is noted as a pseudogene. CDR3 size: 18 residues. The CDR3 nucleotides are TGCACCAGCAGCCAGCCCCAGGGGGACCTACCCTCCACAGATACGCAGTATTTT. Its translation is CTSSQPQGDLPSTDTQYF.

V is TRBV30 and J is TRBJ1-1; D ambiguous. This CDR3 spans 11 amino acids. Trimming shortened V by 1 base and J by 6 bases, and 6 bases separated the two germline ends. Germline V gives CDR1 GTSNPN, CDR2 SVGIG (reference sequence). The chain's CDR3 is CAWSGGAEAFF. The CDR3 nucleotides read TGTGCCTGGAGTGGAGGTGCTGAAGCTTTCTTT.

The chain uses TRBV13 and TRBJ2-7; 7 bases agree with TRBD1. The CDR3 spans 18 residues. Trimming at V came to 4 bases and at J to 6 bases, leaving 21 bases not matched to a gene. Germline CDR1 is PRHDT and CDR2 is FYEKMQ (reference sequence). The CDR3 DNA reads as TGTGCCAGCAGCTCCGCCAGTTCCACCGGGACAGTGGGAGCCGAGCAGTACTTC. Translated, it gives CASSSASSTGTVGAEQYF.

The chain carries TRBV12-5 and TRBJ1-2; TRBD1 is a possible D gene (5 bases). The CDR3 extends over 13 amino acids. The ends were cut back, 1 base at V and 7 bases at J, with 10 bases in the middle. Germline V gives CDR1 LGHNT, CDR2 FRNRAP. The CDR3 DNA sequence: TGTGCTAGTGGTTTGGGCAGGGCGGCTGGCTACACCTTC. Protein product: CASGLGRAAGYTF.

This clone was seen ten or more times. The rearrangement links TRBV19 to TRBJ2-1, with TRBD2 identical over 7 bases. The CDR3 consists of 18 residues. Germline-derived CDR1 and CDR2 are LNHDA and SQIVND (reference sequence). With V trimmed by 1 base and J by 0 bases, 9 bases remained unmatched. CDR3 in amino acids: CASSIGGGDFSSYNEQFF. DNA of the CDR3: TGTGCCAGTAGTATAGGGGGAGGGGACTTCAGCTCCTACAATGAGCAGTTCTTC.

The chain carries TRBV21-1 and TRBJ2-7; the table calls TRBD2, which could not be checked here. TRBV21-1 is reported as a pseudogene. The CDR3 totals 19 residues. The CDR3 bases are TGTGCCAGCAGCAAACTGGGGGGAACTAGCGTCCCATTTCAGTGCGAGCAGTACTTC. This gives the protein CASSKLGGTSVPFQCEQYF.

This rearrangement joins TRBV6-2 or TRBV6-3 to TRBJ2-7; 10 positions match TRBD1. V gave up 3 bases and J gave up 4 bases; unmatched junction bases: 6. The CDR3 totals 15 residues. From germline, CDR1 is MNHEY and CDR2 SVGEGT. In DNA, the CDR3 is TGTGCCAGCAGTTATATTCCGGGACAGGGGTACGAGCAGTACTTC. It specifies CASSYIPGQGYEQYF.

The rearrangement links TRBV7-7 to TRBJ2-1, with 10 bases lining up with TRBD2. This CDR3 is built from 17 residues. Germline loops: CDR1 SSHAT, CDR2 FNYEAQ (reference sequence). The V segment lost 3 bases and the J segment 10 bases; nucleotides outside the gene matches: 15. CDR3 in amino acids: CASSFHSSTSGRVEQFF. The CDR3 DNA reads TGTGCCAGCAGCTTTCATTCCTCGACTAGCGGGCGGGTGGAGCAGTTCTTC.

The chain employs TRBV6-1 and TRBJ1-4, with unresolved D. V gave up 1 base and J gave up 8 bases, with 11 bases separating them. CDR1 is MNHNS and CDR2 is SASEGT in the germline V gene. This CDR3 contains 14 residues. DNA of the CDR3: TGTGCCAGCAGTGAAGGGCCACTAAAGGAAAAACTGTTTTTT. It is translated as CASSEGPLKEKLFF.

The V gene is TRBV4-1, the J gene TRBJ1-3; D remains ambiguous. This CDR3 spans 15 amino acids. Deletions cut 4 bases from V and 1 base from J, with 11 bases between. The V gene's germline CDR1 is MGHRA and CDR2 YSYEKL. DNA of the CDR3: TGCGCCAGCAGCCGCCCCGGAGGGTCTGGAAACACCATATATTTT. This gives the protein CASSRPGGSGNTIYF.

The chain has TRBV15 and TRBJ1-5; D unclear. V was trimmed by 0 bases and J by 3 bases, leaving 12 bases between them. CDR1 and CDR2 from the germline V gene are LNHNV and YYDKDF (reference sequence). The CDR3 sequence is 16 residues long. CDR3 in DNA: TGTGCCACCAGCAGAGATTCGAGGGAATTCAATCAGCCCCAGCATTTT. Translated: CATSRDSREFNQPQHF.

CDR3 region: CASSQDRFSAVGAFF. The CDR3 nucleotides are TGTGCCAGCAGTCAAGACAGGTTTTCCGCCGTCGGAGCTTTCTTT. V and J are TRBV11-3 and TRBJ1-1; D might be TRBD1 (6 bases). The V end lost 6 bases, the J end lost 10 bases, and 24 bases lay between the germline ends. Germline CDR1 SGHNT, CDR2 YENEEA. This CDR3 contains 15 residues.

The chain couples TRBV30 to TRBJ2-7; 8 bases line up with TRBD1. The CDR3 loop spans 14 amino acids. Germline lookup yields CDR1 GTSNPN and CDR2 SVGIG (reference sequence). The ends lost 2 bases at V and 2 bases at J; junction bases unmatched: 5. The CDR3 region is CAWSSWTGPYEQYF. DNA of the CDR3: TGTGCCTGGAGTTCTTGGACAGGGCCCTACGAGCAGTACTTC.

The CDR3 loop is CASTGQGMENYGYTF. The CDR3 DNA reads TGTGCCAGTACAGGACAGGGGATGGAGAACTATGGCTACACCTTC. The V gene is TRBV19, the J gene TRBJ1-2; 9 bases agree with TRBD1. The germline V gene encodes CDR1 LNHDA and CDR2 SQIVND (reference sequence). The trim removed 7 bases at V and 2 bases at J, leaving 8 bases unmatched. This CDR3 is 15 amino acids long. The full variable domain, completed using reference TRBV19 and TRBJ1-2, is DGGITQSPKYLFRKEGQNVTLSCEQNLNHDAMYWYRQDPGQGLRLIYYSQIVNDFQKGDIAEGYSVSREKKESFPLTVTSAQKNPTAFYLCASTGQGMENYGYTFGSGTRLTVV.

This clone was detected only once. CDR3 bases: TGCGCCAGCAGCCAGGGTGGAGGGGGCGCGGGGAATTCACCCCTCCACTTT. Translation: CASSQGGGGAGNSPLHF. The chain joins TRBV4-3 to TRBJ1-6; the match to TRBD1 covers 7 bases. Germline V gene sequence: CDR1 LGHNA, CDR2 YSLEER. This CDR3 comprises 17 residues. V shed 3 bases, J shed 7 bases, and the junction held 12 bases outside the gene matches.

The chain links TRBV9 to TRBJ2-1, with D tentatively TRBD1 (6 bases). This CDR3 comprises 15 residues. The V end lost 4 bases, the J end lost 4 bases, and 15 bases lay between the germline ends. The germline V gene encodes CDR1 SGDLS and CDR2 YYNGEE. This chain's CDR3 is CASSMDSDQYNEQFF. As DNA, the CDR3 is TGTGCCAGCAGCATGGACAGTGACCAGTACAATGAGCAGTTCTTC. Drawing the rest from reference TRBV9 and TRBJ2-1, the complete variable domain is DSGVTQTPKHLITATGQRVTLRCSPRSGDLSVYWYQQSLDQGLQFLIQYYNGEERAKGNILERFSAQQFPDLHSELNLSSLELGDSALYFCASSMDSDQYNEQFFGPGTRLTVL.